This T cell receptor (beta chain) was sequenced in a study of cytomegalovirus exposure and HLA in healthy donors. Overall study findings and caveats: Researchers reported that three CMV-associated chains were confirmed in vitro as CMV antigen-specific.

PCR was performed using 60 Vbeta and 13 Jbeta primers. Libraries were prepared by immunoSEQ multiplex PCR; TCRdb keeps only in-frame clonotypes and omits some of them. The table includes 170,000 or so clones, roughly four fifths detected once. Germline loops: CDR1 MNHEY, CDR2 SMNVEV (reference sequence). Trimming took 6 bases from V and 7 from J; bases not matched to a gene: 9. The CDR3 loop spans 16 amino acids. With regard to this clone: Its antigen is still unknown.

Source material: PBMCs. The receptor was derived from a man aged 45-65 years in good health and CMV-seronegative. This chain uses TRBV27 with TRBJ2-1, with 13 positions matching TRBD2. The CDR3 protein is CASSRPGTSGNNEQFF. CDR3 bases: TGTGCCAGCAGCCGACCGGGGACTAGCGGGAATAATGAGCAGTTCTTC.